The rows below give T cell receptor beta chains drawn from one sample of a study of blood T cell repertoires in COVID-19. The assay was immunoSEQ multiplex PCR, and TCRdb's table has in-frame clones only and misses some. Among tens of thousands of clones listed, roughly 81% were seen once. The sequenced material came from peripheral blood. The receptor set was obtained from an elderly man with acute or convalescent COVID-19. Both conserved end residues are part of each CDR3. D genes are given only for firm matches. Expanded clones are given a class, and other clones once, few, many or no size at all.

DNA: TGTGCCAGCAGCTTTCTGTCGTATTCAAGAGACACTGAAGCTTTCTTT; CDR3: CASSFLSYSRDTEAFF; D: NA; size: NA; J: TRBJ1-1; V: TRBV5-8
DNA: TGTGCCAGCAGCTTGGCCGCTAGCGGGGGGTACGAGCAGTACTTC; CDR3: CASSLAASGGYEQYF; D: TRBD2; size: NA; J: TRBJ2-7; V: TRBV5-4
DNA: TGTGCCAGCTCACCGGACAGGGACCATGGCTACACCTTC; CDR3: CASSPDRDHGYTF; D: TRBD1; size: few; J: TRBJ1-2; V: TRBV18
DNA: TGCAGCGTTGAAACTAGTAACTATGGCTACACCTTC; CDR3: CSVETSNYGYTF; D: NA; size: NA; J: TRBJ1-2; V: TRBV29-1
DNA: TGCGCCAGCAGCCAAGAGGAGGGCAGGCGCTACGAGCAGTACTTC; CDR3: CASSQEEGRRYEQYF; D: NA; size: NA; J: TRBJ2-7; V: TRBV4-1
DNA: TGTGCCAGCAGCCCACAGGGGTACGGGGAGCTGTTTTTT; CDR3: CASSPQGYGELFF; D: TRBD1; size: NA; J: TRBJ2-2; V: TRBV5-6
DNA: TGTGCCAGCAGCCTTGGGTGGGAGACTTTGAAGTCTAACTATGGCTACACCTTC; CDR3: CASSLGWETLKSNYGYTF; D: NA; size: NA; J: TRBJ1-2; V: TRBV7-9
DNA: TGTGCCAGCAGTTCCGACAGTTTTTCCTACAATGAGCAGTTCTTC; CDR3: CASSSDSFSYNEQFF; D: NA; size: NA; J: TRBJ2-1; V: TRBV28
DNA: TGTGCCAGCAGCCAAGATCGGGGTGGCGGAAACACCATATATTTT; CDR3: CASSQDRGGGNTIYF; D: NA; size: few; J: TRBJ1-3; V: TRBV4-2
DNA: TGTGCCAGCAGCTCGACAGGGAACACTGAAGCTTTCTTT; CDR3: CASSSTGNTEAFF; D: NA; size: NA; J: TRBJ1-1; V: TRBV7-3
DNA: TGTGCCAGCAGCTTACAGGGCGGGATCGGCATTCAGTACTTC; CDR3: CASSLQGGIGIQYF; D: NA; size: NA; J: TRBJ2-4; V: TRBV11-2
DNA: TGTGCCACCCGGGACAGTGGGTTGAACACTGAAGCTTTCTTT; CDR3: CATRDSGLNTEAFF; D: TRBD1; size: NA; J: TRBJ1-1; V: TRBV6-6
DNA: TGTGCCAGCTCACCTACCTGGGGGCAGGGAGACACTGAAGCTTTCTTT; CDR3: CASSPTWGQGDTEAFF; D: NA; size: NA; J: TRBJ1-1; V: TRBV18
DNA: TGTGCCAGCATGGCCGGACAGTCTTACTCCTACGAGCAGTACTTC; CDR3: CASMAGQSYSYEQYF; D: NA; size: NA; J: TRBJ2-7; V: TRBV27
DNA: TGTGCCAGCAGCTTGGGGGCTAGCGGGGTCTACGAGCAGTACTTC; CDR3: CASSLGASGVYEQYF; D: TRBD2; size: NA; J: TRBJ2-7; V: TRBV5-4